This TCR beta chain was identified in a study of OX40 agonist ivuxolimab in advanced cancers. About the study: Patients' therapy was ivuxolimab, an antibody that acts as an agonist of OX40 (CD134). Ivuxolimab was delivered to patients intravenously every 2 weeks at doses spanning 0.01 to 10 mg/kg. The dose-escalation group included hepatocellular carcinoma, melanoma, renal cell carcinoma and head and neck cancer.

The data were produced by immunoSEQ multiplex PCR, yet TCRdb's version contains in-frame clones alone and is incomplete. The repertoire holds roughly 9,900 clones, with about three quarters as singletons. Trimming cost V 3 bases and J 8 bases, with 20 bases left between them. The CDR3 is 16 amino acids. Germline V lookup: CDR1 KGHSH, CDR2 LQKENI. The source of this sequence is an adult with an advanced solid tumor such as melanoma, head and neck, liver or kidney cancer. The J gene is TRBJ2-1, the V gene TRBV18; D is ambiguous. The material sequenced was CD4+ or CD8+ T cells sorted from blood, taken in a trial of the OX40 agonist ivuxolimab. The CDR3 DNA reads as TGTGCCAGCTCACCCGCGGCGGCCCTACACCCCGATGAGCAGTTCTTC. Its protein product is CASSPAAALHPDEQFF.